This T cell receptor beta chain originates from a study of blood T cell repertoires in COVID-19. Under the authors' procedure: From reference gene primer amplification, estimates of nucleated cell counts were derived. Profiling relied on immunoSEQ multiplex PCR, and the TCRdb table lists in-frame clones only, not all of them. The V and J calls and the clone size are those of that table, but D and trimming were determined from the DNA. The repertoire consists of roughly 400,000 clones, with around nine tenths occurring once and the leading ten covering approximately 1.5%. What the recovered Cohort 3 donors had was two negative PCRs, clearance, or symptom resolution. Trimming stripped 1 base from V and 3 bases from J, with 10 bases between. This CDR3 is built from 14 residues. Germline loops: CDR1 MNHEY, CDR2 SMNVEV (reference sequence).

Sequenced material: PBMCs or T cells enriched from blood (not recorded which). The chain uses TRBV27 and TRBJ2-7, with a possible D match to TRBD1 (6 bases). This receptor was taken from a woman younger than 45 who had recovered from COVID-19. This CDR3 reads CASSLLGQGYEQYF. The CDR3 nucleotides are TGTGCCAGCAGTTTATTGGGACAAGGCTACGAGCAGTACTTC.